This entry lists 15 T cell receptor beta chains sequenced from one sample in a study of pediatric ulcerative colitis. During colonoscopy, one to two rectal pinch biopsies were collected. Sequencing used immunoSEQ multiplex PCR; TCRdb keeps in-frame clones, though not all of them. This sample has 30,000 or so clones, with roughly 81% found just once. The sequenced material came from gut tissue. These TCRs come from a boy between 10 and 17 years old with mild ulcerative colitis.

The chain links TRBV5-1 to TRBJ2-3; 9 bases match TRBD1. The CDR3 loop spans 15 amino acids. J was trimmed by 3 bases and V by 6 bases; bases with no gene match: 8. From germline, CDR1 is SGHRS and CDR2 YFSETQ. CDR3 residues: CASTLGGTGTDTQYF. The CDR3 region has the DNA TGCGCCAGCACCCTGGGGGGGACAGGGACAGATACGCAGTATTTT.

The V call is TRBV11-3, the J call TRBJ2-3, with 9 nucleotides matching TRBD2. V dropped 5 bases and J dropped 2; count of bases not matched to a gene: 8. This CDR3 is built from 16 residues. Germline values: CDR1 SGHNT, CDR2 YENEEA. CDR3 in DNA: TGTGCCAGCAGCCCCCCCCTAGCGGGGACCACAGATACGCAGTATTTT. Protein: CASSPPLAGTTDTQYF.

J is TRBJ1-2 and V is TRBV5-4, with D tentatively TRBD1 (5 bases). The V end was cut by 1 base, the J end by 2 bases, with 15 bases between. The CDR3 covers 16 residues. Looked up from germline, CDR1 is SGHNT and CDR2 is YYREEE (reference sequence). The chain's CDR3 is CASSLIAGISNYGYTF. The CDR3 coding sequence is TGTGCCAGCAGCTTGATTGCAGGGATTTCCAACTATGGCTACACCTTC.

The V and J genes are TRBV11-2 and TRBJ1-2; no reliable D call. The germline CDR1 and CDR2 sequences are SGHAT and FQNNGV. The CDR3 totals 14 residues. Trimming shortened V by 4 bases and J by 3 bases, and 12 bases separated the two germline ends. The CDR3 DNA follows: TGTGCCAGCAGCTCTGGCGGCACGGACTATGGCTACACCTTC. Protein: CASSSGGTDYGYTF.

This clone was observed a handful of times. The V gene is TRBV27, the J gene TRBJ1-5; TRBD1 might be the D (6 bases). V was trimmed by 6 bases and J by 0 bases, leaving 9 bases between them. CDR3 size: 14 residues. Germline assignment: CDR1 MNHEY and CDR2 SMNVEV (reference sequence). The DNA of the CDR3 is TGTGCCAGCAGAGGGACACTTAGCAATCAGCCCCAGCATTTT. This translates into CASRGTLSNQPQHF.

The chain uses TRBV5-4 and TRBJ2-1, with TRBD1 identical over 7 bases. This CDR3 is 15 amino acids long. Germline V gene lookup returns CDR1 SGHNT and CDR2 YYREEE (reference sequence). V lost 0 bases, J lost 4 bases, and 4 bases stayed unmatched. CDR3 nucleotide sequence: TGTGCCAGCAGCTTGGTGAGGGGACAGTACAATGAGCAGTTCTTC. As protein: CASSLVRGQYNEQFF.

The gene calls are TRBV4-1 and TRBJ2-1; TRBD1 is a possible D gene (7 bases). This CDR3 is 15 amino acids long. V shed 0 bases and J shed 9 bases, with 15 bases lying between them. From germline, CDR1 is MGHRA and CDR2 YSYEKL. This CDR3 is CASSQEGQGGGEQFF. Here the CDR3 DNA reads TGCGCCAGCAGCCAAGAGGGGCAGGGGGGTGGTGAGCAGTTCTTC.

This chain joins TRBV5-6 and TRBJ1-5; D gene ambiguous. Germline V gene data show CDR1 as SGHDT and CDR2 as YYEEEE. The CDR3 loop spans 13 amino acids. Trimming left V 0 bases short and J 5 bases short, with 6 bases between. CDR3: CASSLEPDQPQHF. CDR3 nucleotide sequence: TGTGCCAGCAGCTTGGAGCCCGATCAGCCCCAGCATTTT.

CDR3 sequence reads: CAISDPSLARQETQYF. CDR3 DNA: TGTGCCATCAGTGACCCTTCACTAGCCCGCCAAGAGACCCAGTACTTC. The chain combines TRBV10-3 with TRBJ2-5; perhaps TRBD2 as D (6 bases). Germline V gene sequence: CDR1 ENHRY, CDR2 SYGVKD. The length of the CDR3 is 16 residues. V was pared by 3 bases and J by 1 base, with 15 bases between.

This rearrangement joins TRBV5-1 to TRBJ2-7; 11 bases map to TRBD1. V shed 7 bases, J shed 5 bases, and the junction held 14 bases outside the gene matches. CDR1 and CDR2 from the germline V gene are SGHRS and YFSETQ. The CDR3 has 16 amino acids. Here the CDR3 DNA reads TGCGCCAGCCGGTTTAATCCGGGACAGGGGGTCCACGAGCAGTACTTC. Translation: CASRFNPGQGVHEQYF.

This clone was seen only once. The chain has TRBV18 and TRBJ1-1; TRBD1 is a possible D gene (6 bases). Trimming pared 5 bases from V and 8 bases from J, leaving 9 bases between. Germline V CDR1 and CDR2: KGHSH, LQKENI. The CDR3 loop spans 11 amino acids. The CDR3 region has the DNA TGTGCCAGCTCAACTACAGGGGAAGCTTTCTTT. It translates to CASSTTGEAFF.

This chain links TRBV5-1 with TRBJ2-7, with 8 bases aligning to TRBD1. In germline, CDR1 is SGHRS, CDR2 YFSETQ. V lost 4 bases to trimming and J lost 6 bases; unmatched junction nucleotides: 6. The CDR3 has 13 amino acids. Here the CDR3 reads CASSPRQGIEQYF. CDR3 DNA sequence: TGCGCCAGCAGCCCACGACAGGGGATCGAGCAGTACTTC.

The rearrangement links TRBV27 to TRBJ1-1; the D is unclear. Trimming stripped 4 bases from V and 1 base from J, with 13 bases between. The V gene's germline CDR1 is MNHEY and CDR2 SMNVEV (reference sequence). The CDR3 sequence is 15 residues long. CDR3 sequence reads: CASSYGSGPNTEAFF. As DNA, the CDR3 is TGTGCCAGCAGTTACGGGTCAGGCCCGAACACTGAAGCTTTCTTT.

The CDR3: CAWSHGATNEKLFF. The CDR3 DNA follows: TGTGCCTGGAGCCACGGGGCAACTAATGAAAAACTGTTTTTT. The chain uses TRBV30 and TRBJ1-4; unclear D gene. V lost 3 bases and J lost 0, with 8 bases in between. CDR3 size: 14 residues. The germline V gene encodes CDR1 GTSNPN and CDR2 SVGIG (reference sequence). The variable domain in full, with the rest retrieved from reference TRBV30 and TRBJ1-4, is SQTIHQWPATLVQPVGSPLSLECTVEGTSNPNLYWYRQAAGRGLQLLFYSVGIGQISSEVPQNLSASRPQDRQFILSSKKLLLSDSGFYLCAWSHGATNEKLFFGSGTQLSVL.

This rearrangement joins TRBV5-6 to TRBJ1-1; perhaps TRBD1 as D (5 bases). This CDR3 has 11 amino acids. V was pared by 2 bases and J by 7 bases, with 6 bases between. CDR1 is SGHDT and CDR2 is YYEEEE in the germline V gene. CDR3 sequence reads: CASSLGVEAFF. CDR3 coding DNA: TGTGCCAGCAGCTTAGGGGTTGAAGCTTTCTTT.